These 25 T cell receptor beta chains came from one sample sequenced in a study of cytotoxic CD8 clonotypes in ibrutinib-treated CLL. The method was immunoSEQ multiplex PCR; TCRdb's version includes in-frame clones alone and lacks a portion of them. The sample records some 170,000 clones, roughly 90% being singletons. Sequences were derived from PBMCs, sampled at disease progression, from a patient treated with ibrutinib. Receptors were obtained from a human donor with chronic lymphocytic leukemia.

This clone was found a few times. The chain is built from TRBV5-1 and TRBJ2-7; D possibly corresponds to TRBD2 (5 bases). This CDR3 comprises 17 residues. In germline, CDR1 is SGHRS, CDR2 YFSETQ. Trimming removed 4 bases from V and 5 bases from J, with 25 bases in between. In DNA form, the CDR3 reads TGCGCCAGCAGCCCACCCCGGGGTACTCGGGATCCCAACGAGCAGTACTTC. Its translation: CASSPPRGTRDPNEQYF. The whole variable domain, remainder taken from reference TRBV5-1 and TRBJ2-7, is KAGVTQTPRYLIKTRGQQVTLSCSPISGHRSVSWYQQTPGQGLQFLFEYFSETQRNKGNFPGRFSGRQFSNSRSEMNVSTLELGDSALYLCASSPPRGTRDPNEQYFGPGTRLTVT.

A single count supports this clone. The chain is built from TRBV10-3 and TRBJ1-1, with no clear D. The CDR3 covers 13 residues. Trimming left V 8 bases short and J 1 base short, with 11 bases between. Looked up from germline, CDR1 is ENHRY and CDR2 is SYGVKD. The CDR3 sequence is CAIQRTANTEAFF. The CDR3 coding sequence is TGTGCCATCCAAAGGACGGCGAACACTGAAGCTTTCTTT.

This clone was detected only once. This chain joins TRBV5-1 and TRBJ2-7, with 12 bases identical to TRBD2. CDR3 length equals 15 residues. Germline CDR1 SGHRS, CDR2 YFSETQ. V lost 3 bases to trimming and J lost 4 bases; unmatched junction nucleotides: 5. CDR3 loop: CASSSRLAGVYEQYF. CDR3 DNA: TGCGCCAGCAGCTCGCGACTAGCGGGAGTGTACGAGCAGTACTTC.

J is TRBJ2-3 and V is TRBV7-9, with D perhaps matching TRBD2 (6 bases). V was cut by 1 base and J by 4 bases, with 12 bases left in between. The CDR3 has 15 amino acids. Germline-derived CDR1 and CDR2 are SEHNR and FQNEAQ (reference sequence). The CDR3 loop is CASSLDLGSPDTQYF. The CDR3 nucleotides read TGTGCCAGCAGCTTAGACCTCGGGAGCCCAGATACGCAGTATTTT.

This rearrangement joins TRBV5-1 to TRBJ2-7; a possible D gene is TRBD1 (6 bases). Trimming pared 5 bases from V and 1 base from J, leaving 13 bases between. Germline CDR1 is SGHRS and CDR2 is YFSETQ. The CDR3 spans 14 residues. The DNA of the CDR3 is TGCGCCAGCAGTCCTAGGACAGTGTCCTACGAGCAGTACTTC. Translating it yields CASSPRTVSYEQYF.

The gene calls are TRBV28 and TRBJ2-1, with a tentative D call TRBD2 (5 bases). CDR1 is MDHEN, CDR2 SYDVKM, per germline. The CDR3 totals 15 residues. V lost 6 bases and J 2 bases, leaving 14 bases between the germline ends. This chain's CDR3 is CASRSRGRPYNEQFF. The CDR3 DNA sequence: TGTGCCAGCAGATCCCGGGGAAGACCCTACAATGAGCAGTTCTTC.

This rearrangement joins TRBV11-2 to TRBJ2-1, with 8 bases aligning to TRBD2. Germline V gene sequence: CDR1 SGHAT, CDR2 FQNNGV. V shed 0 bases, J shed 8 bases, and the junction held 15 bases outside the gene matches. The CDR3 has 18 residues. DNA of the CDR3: TGTGCCAGCAGCTTAGAAATGGGAGCGGGAGTAAGGTTCTATGAGCAGTTCTTC. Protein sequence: CASSLEMGAGVRFYEQFF.

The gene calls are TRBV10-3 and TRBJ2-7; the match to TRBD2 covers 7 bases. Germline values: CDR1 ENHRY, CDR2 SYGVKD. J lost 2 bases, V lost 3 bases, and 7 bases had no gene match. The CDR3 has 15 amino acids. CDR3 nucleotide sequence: TGTGCCATCAGTGACGGGGCGGGAGCCACCTACGAGCAGTACTTC. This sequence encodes CAISDGAGATYEQYF.

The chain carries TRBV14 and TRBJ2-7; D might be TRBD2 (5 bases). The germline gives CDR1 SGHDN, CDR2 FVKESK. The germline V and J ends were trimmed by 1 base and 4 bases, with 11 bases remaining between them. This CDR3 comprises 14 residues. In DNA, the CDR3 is TGTGCCAGCAGCCAAGTATCGGGAAAGTACGAGCAGTACTTC. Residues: CASSQVSGKYEQYF.

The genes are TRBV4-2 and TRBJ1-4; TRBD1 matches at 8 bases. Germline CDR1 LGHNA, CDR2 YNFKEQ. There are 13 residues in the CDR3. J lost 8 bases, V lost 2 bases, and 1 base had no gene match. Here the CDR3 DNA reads TGTGCCAGCAGCCAACAGGGGGCGGAAAAACTGTTTTTT. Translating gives CASSQQGAEKLFF.

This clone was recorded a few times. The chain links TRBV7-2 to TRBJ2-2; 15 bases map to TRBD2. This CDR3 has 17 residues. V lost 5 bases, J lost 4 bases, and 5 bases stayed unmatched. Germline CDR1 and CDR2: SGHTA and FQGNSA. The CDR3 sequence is CASSTGLAGGGTGELFF. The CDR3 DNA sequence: TGTGCCAGCAGCACGGGACTAGCGGGAGGTGGCACCGGGGAGCTGTTTTTT.

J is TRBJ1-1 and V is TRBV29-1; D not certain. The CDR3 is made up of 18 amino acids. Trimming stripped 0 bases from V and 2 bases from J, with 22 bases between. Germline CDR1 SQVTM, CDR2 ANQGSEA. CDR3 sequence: CSVEDLFARPPKNTEAFF. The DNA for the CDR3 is TGCAGCGTTGAAGATCTATTTGCGAGACCTCCCAAAAACACTGAAGCTTTCTTT.

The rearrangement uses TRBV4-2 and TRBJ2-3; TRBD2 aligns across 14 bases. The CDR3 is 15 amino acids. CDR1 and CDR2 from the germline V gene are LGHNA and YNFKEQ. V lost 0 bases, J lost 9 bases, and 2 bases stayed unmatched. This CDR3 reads CASSQEGLAGDTQYF. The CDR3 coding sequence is TGTGCCAGCAGCCAAGAGGGACTAGCGGGAGACACGCAGTATTTT.

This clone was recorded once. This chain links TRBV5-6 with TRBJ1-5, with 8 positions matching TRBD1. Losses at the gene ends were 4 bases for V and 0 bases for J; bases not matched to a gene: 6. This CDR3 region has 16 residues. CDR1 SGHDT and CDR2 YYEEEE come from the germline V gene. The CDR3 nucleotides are TGTGCCAGCAGCCCAGGGGGCCCATATAGCAATCAGCCCCAGCATTTT. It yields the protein CASSPGGPYSNQPQHF.

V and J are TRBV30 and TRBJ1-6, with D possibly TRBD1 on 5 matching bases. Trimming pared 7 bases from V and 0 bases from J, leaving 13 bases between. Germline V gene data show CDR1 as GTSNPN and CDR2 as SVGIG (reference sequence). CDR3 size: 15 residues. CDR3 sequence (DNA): TGTGCCTTGGGGCTACTGGCCTCCTATAATTCACCCCTCCACTTT. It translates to CALGLLASYNSPLHF.

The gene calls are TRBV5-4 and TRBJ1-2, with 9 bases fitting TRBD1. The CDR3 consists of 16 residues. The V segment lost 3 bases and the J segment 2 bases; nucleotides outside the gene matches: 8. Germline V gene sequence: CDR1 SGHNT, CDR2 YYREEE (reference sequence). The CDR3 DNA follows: TGTGCCAGCAGCTCGGCCAGAGGACAGGGGAACTATGGCTACACCTTC. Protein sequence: CASSSARGQGNYGYTF.

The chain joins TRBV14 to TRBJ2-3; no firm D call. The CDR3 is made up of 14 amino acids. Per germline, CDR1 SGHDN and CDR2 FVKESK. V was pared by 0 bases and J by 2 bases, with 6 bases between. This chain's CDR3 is CASSQDHLTDTQYF. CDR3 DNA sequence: TGTGCCAGCAGCCAAGATCACCTCACAGATACGCAGTATTTT.

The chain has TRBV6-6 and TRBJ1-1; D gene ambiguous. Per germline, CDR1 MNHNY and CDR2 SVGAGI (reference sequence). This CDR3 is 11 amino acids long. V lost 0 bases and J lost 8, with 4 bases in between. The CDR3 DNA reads TGTGCCAGCAGTTACTCAGAAGAAGCTTTCTTT. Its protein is CASSYSEEAFF.

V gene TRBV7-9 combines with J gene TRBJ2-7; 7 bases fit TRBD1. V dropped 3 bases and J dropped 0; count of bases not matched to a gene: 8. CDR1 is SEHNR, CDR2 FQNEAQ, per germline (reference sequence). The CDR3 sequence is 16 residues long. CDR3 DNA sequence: TGTGCCAGCAGCTTTCTACAGGGGACCTACTCCTACGAGCAGTACTTC. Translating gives CASSFLQGTYSYEQYF.

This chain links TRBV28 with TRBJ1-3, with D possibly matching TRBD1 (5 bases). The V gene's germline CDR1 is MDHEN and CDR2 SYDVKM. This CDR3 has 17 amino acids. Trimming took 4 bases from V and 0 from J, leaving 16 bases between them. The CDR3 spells CASSWGGRVYSGNTIYF. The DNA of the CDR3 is TGTGCCAGCAGTTGGGGCGGGAGGGTTTACTCTGGAAACACCATATATTTT. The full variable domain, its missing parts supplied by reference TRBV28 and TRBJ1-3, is DVKVTQSSRYLVKRTGEKVFLECVQDMDHENMFWYRQDPGLGLRLIYFSYDVKMKEKGDIPEGYSVSREKKERFSLILESASTNQTSMYLCASSWGGRVYSGNTIYFGEGSWLTVV.

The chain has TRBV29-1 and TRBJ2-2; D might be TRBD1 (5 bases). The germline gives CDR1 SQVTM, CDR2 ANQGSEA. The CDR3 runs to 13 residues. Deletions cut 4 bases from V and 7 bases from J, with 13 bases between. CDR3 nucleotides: TGCAGCGTTGTCATCCAGGGTGGCGGGGAGCTGTTTTTT. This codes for CSVVIQGGGELFF.

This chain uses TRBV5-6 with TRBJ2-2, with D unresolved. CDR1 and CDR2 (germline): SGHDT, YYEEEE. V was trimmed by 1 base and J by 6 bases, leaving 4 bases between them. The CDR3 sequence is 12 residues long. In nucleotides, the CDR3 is TGTGCCAGCAGCTTGACCCCCGGGGAGCTGTTTTTT. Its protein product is CASSLTPGELFF. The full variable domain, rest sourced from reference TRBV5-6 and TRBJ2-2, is DAGVTQSPTHLIKTRGQQVTLRCSPKSGHDTVSWYQQALGQGPQFIFQYYEEEERQRGNFPDRFSGHQFPNYSSELNVNALLLGDSALYLCASSLTPGELFFGEGSRLTVL.

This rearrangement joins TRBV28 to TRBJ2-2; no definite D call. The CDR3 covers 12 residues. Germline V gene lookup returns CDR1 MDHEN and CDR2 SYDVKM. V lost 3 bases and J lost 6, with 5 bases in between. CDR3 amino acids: CASSLRSGELFF. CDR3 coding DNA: TGTGCCAGCAGTTTGAGATCCGGGGAGCTGTTTTTT.

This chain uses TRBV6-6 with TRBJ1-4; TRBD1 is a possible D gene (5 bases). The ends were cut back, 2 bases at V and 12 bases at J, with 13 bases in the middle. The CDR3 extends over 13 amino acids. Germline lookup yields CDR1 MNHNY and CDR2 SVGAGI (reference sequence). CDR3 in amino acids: CASSYDSRPQLFF. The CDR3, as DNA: TGTGCCAGCAGTTACGACAGCCGCCCCCAACTGTTTTTT.

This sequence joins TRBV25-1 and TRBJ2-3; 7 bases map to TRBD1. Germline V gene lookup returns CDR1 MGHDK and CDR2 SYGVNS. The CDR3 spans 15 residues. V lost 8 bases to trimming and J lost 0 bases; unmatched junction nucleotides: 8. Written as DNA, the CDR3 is TGTGCCAGCCAACCGGGACAGAAAAGCACAGATACGCAGTATTTT. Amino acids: CASQPGQKSTDTQYF.